Each of the 2 T cell receptor beta chains below was sequenced from the same sample in a study of blood T cell repertoires in COVID-19. Assay: immunoSEQ multiplex PCR; the TCRdb copy retains only in-frame clones and omits some. The repertoire consists of over 200,000 clones, with over 75% occurring once and the leading ten covering around a tenth. The sample comprised peripheral blood. All receptors come from a man aged 50-60 years with COVID-19, enrolled during active disease.

This clone was observed once. The chain has TRBV2 and TRBJ2-7; 8 bases are a match to TRBD1. Looked up from germline, CDR1 is SNHLY and CDR2 is FYNNEI. Losses at the gene ends were 6 bases for V and 2 bases for J; bases not matched to a gene: 6. CDR3 length equals 14 residues. The CDR3 DNA reads as TGTGCCAGCAGGGTCACAGGGGGGACCTACGAGCAGTACTTC. Translating it yields CASRVTGGTYEQYF.

The chain joins TRBV3-1 (or the pseudogene TRBV3-2) to TRBJ2-6, with D possibly being TRBD1 (5 bases). This CDR3 comprises 14 residues. V was shortened by 4 bases and J by 12 bases, with 16 bases between the two germline ends. Germline V CDR1 and CDR2: LGHDT, YNNKEL (reference sequence). In DNA, the CDR3 is TGTGCCAGCAGCCCCAGGGTGTTTCTGCCCGTCCTGACTTTC. Protein product: CASSPRVFLPVLTF.